The 10 T cell receptor beta chains listed next were all sequenced from one sample in a study of CD8 T cells in ankylosing spondylitis. Study-level results: Ankylosing spondylitis blood appeared to be characterized by a TCR beta motif of roughly eight highly homologous variants.

Which antigens these TCRs recognize remains unknown. TCRdb re-called the 5' RACE reads through MiXCR, storing one row per CDR3 protein. The sample has about 220,000 distinct CDR3 sequences, around 18% seen once. The sample comprised blood, either unsorted or a sorted T cell fraction (not recorded which). The receptors stem from a male donor with ankylosing spondylitis.

V is TRBV15 and J is TRBJ1-5; D is possibly TRBD1 (6 bases). V lost 3 bases and J lost 7, with 13 bases in between. There are 14 residues in the CDR3. Germline V gives CDR1 LNHNV, CDR2 YYDKDF (reference sequence). The CDR3 nucleotides are TGTGCCACCAGCAGCCGGGGGGCCGGGCAGCCCCAGCATTTT. As protein: CATSSRGAGQPQHF.

The chain joins TRBV7-9 to TRBJ2-7; D perhaps matches TRBD2 (5 bases). The CDR3 contains 14 residues. Germline-derived CDR1 and CDR2 are SEHNR and FQNEAQ (reference sequence). V lost 1 base and J 5 bases, leaving 12 bases between the germline ends. CDR3 in amino acids: CASSLEGPGNEQYF. Here the CDR3 DNA reads TGTGCCAGCAGCTTAGAAGGCCCGGGGAACGAGCAGTACTTC. Drawing the rest from reference TRBV7-9 and TRBJ2-7, the complete variable domain is DTGVSQNPRHKITKRGQNVTFRCDPISEHNRLYWYRQTLGQGPEFLTYFQNEAQLEKSRLLSDRFSAERPKGSFSTLEIQRTEQGDSAMYLCASSLEGPGNEQYFGPGTRLTVT.

In this sample, this clonotype turned up many times. V is TRBV11-2 and J is TRBJ2-2; no clear D gene. Germline CDR1 and CDR2: SGHAT and FQNNGV. V was pared by 2 bases and J by 4 bases, with 5 bases between. The CDR3 loop spans 13 amino acids. CDR3 loop: CASSLLVTGELFF. In DNA, the CDR3 is TGTGCCAGCAGCTTATTAGTCACCGGGGAGCTGTTTTTT. Together with reference TRBV11-2 and TRBJ2-2, the CDR3 gives the full variable domain: EAGVAQSPRYKIIEKRQSVAFWCNPISGHATLYWYQQILGQGPKLLIQFQNNGVVDDSQLPKDRFSAERLKGVDSTLKIQPAKLEDSAVYLCASSLLVTGELFFGEGSRLTVL.

This clonotype was counted between two and nine times. The chain is built from TRBV9 and TRBJ2-2, with TRBD1 matching 9 bases. V dropped 7 bases and J dropped 5; count of bases not matched to a gene: 3. The CDR3 is 13 residues long. CDR1 is SGDLS and CDR2 is YYNGEE in the germline V gene. CDR3 amino acids: CASRDRVTGELFF. As DNA, the CDR3 is TGTGCCAGCCGGGACAGGGTTACCGGGGAGCTGTTTTTT.

This clonotype was seen a handful of times. In DNA, the CDR3 is TGTGCCTGGAGCCAAGGGACAGGAGATTCCCTCTATGGCTACACCTTC. Its translation is CAWSQGTGDSLYGYTF. The chain couples TRBV30 to TRBJ1-2; TRBD1 aligns across 8 bases. Unmatched junction bases numbered 13, after V lost 3 bases and J lost 4 bases. Germline values: CDR1 GTSNPN, CDR2 SVGIG (reference sequence). The CDR3 is 16 amino acids.

This chain connects TRBV10-3 to TRBJ2-7; possible D gene TRBD1, 5 bases. Germline V gene sequence: CDR1 ENHRY, CDR2 SYGVKD. Trimming took 2 bases from V and 7 from J, leaving 15 bases between them. The CDR3 sequence is 14 residues long. The CDR3 reads CAISEPDSPWEQYF. The CDR3 DNA reads as TGTGCCATCAGTGAGCCCGACAGCCCGTGGGAGCAGTACTTC.

The rearrangement links TRBV11-3 to TRBJ2-2, with 7 bases matching TRBD1. The CDR3 covers 15 residues. V trimming: 5 bases; J trimming: 6 bases; junction bases outside the gene matches: 9. Germline CDR1 SGHNT, CDR2 YENEEA. CDR3 in amino acids: CASSQDTTGAGELFF. The DNA for the CDR3 is TGTGCCAGCAGCCAAGACACAACAGGGGCCGGGGAGCTGTTTTTT.

This clonotype occurred a few times. The J gene is TRBJ2-7, the V gene TRBV2; 7 positions agree with TRBD1. CDR3 length: 15 amino acids. Germline V gives CDR1 SNHLY, CDR2 FYNNEI. With 4 bases clipped from V and 2 bases from J, the junction kept 8 bases outside the gene matches. The CDR3 reads CASSALVGGAYEQYF. DNA for the CDR3: TGTGCCAGCAGTGCCCTGGTAGGGGGCGCCTACGAGCAGTACTTC.

This clonotype appeared a few times. This chain uses TRBV4-2 with TRBJ2-1; maybe TRBD2 (5 bases). V lost 2 bases and J 3 bases, leaving 17 bases between the germline ends. CDR1 LGHNA and CDR2 YNFKEQ come from the germline V gene. The CDR3 runs 17 residues. Here the CDR3 DNA reads TGTGCCAGCAGCCAAAATGACTGGACTGAGGGCTACAATGAGCAGTTCTTC. Its protein is CASSQNDWTEGYNEQFF.

This clonotype was detected only a few times. The chain has TRBV13 and TRBJ2-7; D is unclear. Germline V gene data show CDR1 as PRHDT and CDR2 as FYEKMQ (reference sequence). The CDR3 is 15 residues long. Trimming shortened V by 3 bases and J by 5 bases, and 17 bases separated the two germline ends. This CDR3 reads CASSFPGVGFDEQYF. DNA of the CDR3: TGTGCCAGCAGCTTCCCCGGTGTGGGATTCGACGAGCAGTACTTC.